These T cell receptor beta chains were read from a single sample in a study of cytomegalovirus exposure and HLA in healthy donors. Sequenced by immunoSEQ multiplex PCR; TCRdb stores in-frame clones only, minus some. The table lists around 150,000 clones, 65% to 85% of them singletons, with approximately 3.6% in the top ten. Sequences were obtained from PBMCs. The receptors stem from a male donor in good health and CMV-seronegative. Both conserved end residues are part of each CDR3.

v_call,j_call,cdr3_aa
TRBV5-1,TRBJ2-2,CASSGGVLGGELFF
TRBV29-1,TRBJ2-1,CSAPSGSLYNEQFF
TRBV7-8,TRBJ1-1,CASSLAPTGGGKAFF
TRBV27,TRBJ2-7,CASSEGVIDEQYF
TRBV5-4,TRBJ1-1,CASSVRDTPLNTEAFF
TRBV19,TRBJ1-3,CASRARGNSGNTIYF
TRBV7-9,TRBJ2-7,CSSSLASGGEQYF
TRBV4-2,TRBJ1-2,CASSQDMGGNYGYTF
TRBV10-3,TRBJ1-1,CAISDRVMDTEAFF
TRBV5-6,TRBJ2-7,CASSGQSYEQYF
TRBV6-5,TRBJ1-3,CASSFDRGRTGNTIYF
TRBV11-2,TRBJ2-5,CASSPTGYVQETQYF
TRBV18,TRBJ2-5,CASSPSQETQYF
TRBV4-1,TRBJ1-5,CASSQSGTGVLQPQHF
TRBV19,TRBJ1-6,CASNLGGVYNSPLHF
TRBV28,TRBJ1-3,CASSLSSGNTIYF
TRBV6-5,TRBJ2-2,CASRRRGGAGELFF
TRBV29-1,TRBJ2-3,CSVERGQWGHSDTQYF
TRBV6-6,TRBJ2-5,CASSVTGLETQYF
TRBV27,TRBJ1-1,CASTSAGVTTEAFF
TRBV10-3,TRBJ1-2,CAISEHDRAGYTF
TRBV14,TRBJ2-2,CASSNRGRWGETGELFF
TRBV6-1,TRBJ1-2,CASGGGRTNYGYTF
TRBV5-8,TRBJ2-1,CASSFLVSGGDNEQFF
TRBV2,TRBJ2-1,CASSERTSYNEQFF
TRBV28,TRBJ1-1,CASSLSNTEAFF
TRBV7-6,TRBJ1-1,CASSLELRDTEAFF
TRBV11-3,TRBJ2-2,CASSPQLGQVHGELFF
TRBV19,TRBJ1-1,CASRRTGVTEAFF
TRBV9,TRBJ1-2,CASSAADRMYGYTF
TRBV6-5,TRBJ2-2,CASRRQDNTGELFF
TRBV19,TRBJ2-2,CASSIDNLAATGELFF